The present T cell receptor beta chain was sequenced within a study of regulatory T cells in long-lasting Graves disease. The time point was: newly diagnosed GD, antithyroid drugs for less than 3 months. There was RNA extracted from PBMCs, and the TCR library was made from it. The source of the patients was an endocrinology department in Xi'an, China. EDTA tubes received around 9 milliliters of drawn peripheral blood. Sequencing libraries for TCR beta were prepared with iRepertoire HTBI primers and Arm-PCR of CDR3 regions. From the multiplex PCR reads, TCRdb called clonotypes with MiXCR, one entry per CDR3 protein. The sample lists under 450,000 distinct CDR3 sequences; around 15% were seen once. At least ten counts were recorded for this clonotype. In germline, CDR1 is LGHDT, CDR2 YNNKEL (reference sequence). This CDR3 region has 13 residues. V lost 3 bases and J 3 bases, leaving 8 bases between the germline ends.

The sample also formed part of further work on T cells in Graves' hyperthyroidism and ophthalmopathy.

The receptor comes from a woman between 18 and 30 years old with Graves disease. This sequence joins TRBV3-1 and TRBJ1-2; D remains unclear. The sequencing used peripheral blood mononuclear cells (PBMCs), collected at new diagnosis, from a patient treated with antithyroid drugs. The CDR3 reads CASSQVSYYGYTF. The CDR3 DNA follows: TGTGCCAGCAGCCAGGTATCTTACTATGGCTACACCTTC.